This TCR beta chain was sequenced in a study of molecular identifiers for immune sequencing clone quantification. Points from the study as a whole: Under 1% of molecules in naive cells, but over 98% of effector molecules, belonged to clones above 20 RNA copies.

This clonotype was recorded a few times. Its antigen is unidentified. The V segment lost 4 bases and the J segment 1 base; nucleotides outside the gene matches: 9. There are 17 residues in the CDR3. CDR1 ENHRY and CDR2 SYGVKD come from the germline V gene. The sorting of naive CD8 T cells used the CD8+CD4-CCR7+CD45RA+ phenotype. MiXCR, applied by TCRdb to the PCR reads, yields one record per CDR3 protein. The data hold 70,000 to 95,000 distinct CDR3 sequences, with about 20% observed a single time. This chain uses TRBV10-3 with TRBJ2-7, with 11 bases identical to TRBD1. The clonotype was recovered from a human donor in good health. Some libraries in this study had Jurkat cell RNA spiked in. Source material: naive CD8+ T cells from blood, with Jurkat cell RNA spiked in. Subset specified: FACS-sorted CD8+CD4-CCR7+CD45RA+ naive T cells. CDR3 in amino acids: CAISGTPGQGDSYEQYF. The CDR3 DNA reads TGTGCCATCAGTGGTACCCCGGGACAGGGGGATTCCTACGAGCAGTACTTC.